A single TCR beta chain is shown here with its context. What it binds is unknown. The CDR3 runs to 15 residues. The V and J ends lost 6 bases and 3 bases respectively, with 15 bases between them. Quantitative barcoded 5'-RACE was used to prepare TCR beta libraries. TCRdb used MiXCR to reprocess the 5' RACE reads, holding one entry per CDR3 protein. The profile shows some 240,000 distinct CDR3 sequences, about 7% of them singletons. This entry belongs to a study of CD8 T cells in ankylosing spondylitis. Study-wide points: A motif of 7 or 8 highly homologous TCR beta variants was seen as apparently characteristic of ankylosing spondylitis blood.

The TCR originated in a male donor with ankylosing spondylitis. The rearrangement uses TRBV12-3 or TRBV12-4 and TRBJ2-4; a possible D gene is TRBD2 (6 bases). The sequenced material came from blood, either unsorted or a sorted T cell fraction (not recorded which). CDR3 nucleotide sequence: TGTGCCAGCAGCCCCCAGCGGGCGAGCAAAAACATTCAGTACTTC. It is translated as CASSPQRASKNIQYF.